The T cell receptor (beta chain) described here comes from a study of cytomegalovirus exposure and HLA in healthy donors. Study in general: Ancestry clustering placed roughly 86% of some 400 genotyped donors in the Caucasian-associated cluster.

CDR1 is SGHAT, CDR2 FQNNGV, per germline. This CDR3 is built from 12 residues. The ends were cut back, 5 bases at V and 10 bases at J, with 14 bases in the middle. Both 60 Vbeta primers and 13 Jbeta primers went into the PCR. TCRdb's copy holds only in-frame clones and misses some; the assay was immunoSEQ multiplex PCR. The table includes about 190,000 clones, roughly 76% detected once. This chain uses TRBV11-2 with TRBJ1-1; maybe TRBD1 (6 bases). The TCR was taken from a woman aged 25 to 39 in good health and CMV-seropositive. The sequenced sample consisted of PBMCs. The CDR3 region has the DNA TGTGCCAGCAGCCCCAGGGGTCTAGGAGCTTTCTTT. Amino acid sequence: CASSPRGLGAFF.